This T cell receptor beta chain appears in the sequencing data of a study of patients and donors after allogeneic stem cell transplantation. CDR1 and CDR2 (germline): LNHDA, SQIVND (reference sequence). Germline trimming cut 5 bases from V and 2 bases from J; bases unmatched to any gene: 13. The CDR3 runs to 19 residues. TCRdb reprocessed the RT-PCR reads via MiXCR and lists one record per CDR3 protein. The sample carries approximately 60,000 distinct CDR3 sequences, roughly 15% recorded once. The chain recombines TRBV19 with TRBJ1-5; 12 nucleotides agree with TRBD1. Material for sequencing was blood, either unsorted or a sorted T cell fraction (not recorded which). The sequence was collected from a human donor who was either an allogeneic HSCT recipient or a stem cell or donor lymphocyte infusion donor (not recorded which). It is not recorded whose cells these are; they may come from a transplant donor. CDR3 residues: CASSPTGPGQGAGNQPQHF. The DNA for the CDR3 is TGTGCCAGTAGTCCCACAGGACCGGGACAGGGGGCCGGCAATCAGCCCCAGCATTTT.